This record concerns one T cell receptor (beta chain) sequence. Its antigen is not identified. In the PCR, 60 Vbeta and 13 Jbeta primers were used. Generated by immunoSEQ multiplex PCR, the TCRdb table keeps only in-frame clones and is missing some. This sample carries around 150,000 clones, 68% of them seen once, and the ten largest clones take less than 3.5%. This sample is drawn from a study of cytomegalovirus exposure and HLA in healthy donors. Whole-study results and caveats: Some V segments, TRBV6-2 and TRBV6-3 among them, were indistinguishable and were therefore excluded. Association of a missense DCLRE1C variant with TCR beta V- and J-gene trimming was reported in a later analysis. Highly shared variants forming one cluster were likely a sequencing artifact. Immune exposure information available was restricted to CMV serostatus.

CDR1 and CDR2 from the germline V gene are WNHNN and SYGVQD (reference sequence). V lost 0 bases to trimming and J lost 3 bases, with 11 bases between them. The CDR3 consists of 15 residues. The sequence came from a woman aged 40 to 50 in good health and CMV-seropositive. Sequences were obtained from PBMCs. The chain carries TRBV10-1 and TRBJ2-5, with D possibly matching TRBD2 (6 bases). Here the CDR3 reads CASSESQGGEETQYF. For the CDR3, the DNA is TGCGCCAGCAGTGAGTCCCAGGGCGGGGAAGAGACCCAGTACTTC.